Listed below are T cell receptor beta chains from one sample, sequenced in a study of T cells in pancreatic ductal adenocarcinoma. TCRdb's copy holds only in-frame clones and misses some; the assay was immunoSEQ multiplex PCR. The sample shows 16,000 or so clones, approximately 90% of them seen only once. Specimen: PBMCs. Every receptor here comes from a human donor with pancreatic ductal adenocarcinoma. Both conserved end residues are part of each CDR3. D genes are given only for firm matches. Clone sizes are given selectively: once, few, many, or a class where the clone is expanded.

j_call,v_call,d_call,clone_size,cdr3_length,cdr3_aa,cdr3_nt
TRBJ2-1,TRBV7-6,TRBD2,NA,18,CASSLRLAGGSSYNEQFF,TGTGCCAGCAGCTTAAGGCTAGCGGGAGGGAGCTCCTACAATGAGCAGTTCTTC
TRBJ1-3,TRBV5-1,NA,NA,15,CASSPGLTSGNTIYF,TGCGCCAGCAGCCCGGGACTGACCTCTGGAAACACCATATATTTT
TRBJ2-1,TRBV10-3,TRBD2,NA,13,CAITGGVNNEQFF,TGTGCCATCACGGGGGGGGTAAACAATGAGCAGTTCTTC
TRBJ2-1,TRBV9,TRBD1,NA,17,CASSVAFQGASNNEQFF,TGTGCCAGCAGCGTAGCTTTCCAGGGGGCTTCTAACAATGAGCAGTTCTTC
TRBJ1-1,TRBV12-5,TRBD1,once,18,CASAERVLGQDMNTEAFF,TGTGCTAGTGCCGAACGGGTCCTCGGACAGGATATGAACACTGAAGCTTTCTTT
TRBJ1-4,TRBV2,TRBD1,NA,18,CASSTRWDREKTNEKLFF,TGTGCCAGCAGTACTCGGTGGGACAGGGAAAAGACTAATGAAAAACTGTTTTTT
TRBJ1-3,TRBV19,TRBD1,NA,16,CASSTPGQAPGNTIYF,TGTGCCAGTAGTACTCCGGGACAGGCACCGGGAAACACCATATATTTT
TRBJ1-1,TRBV2,NA,NA,15,CASRGRAGPYTEAFF,TGTGCCAGCAGGGGGCGGGCAGGGCCATACACTGAAGCTTTCTTT
TRBJ2-6,TRBV2,TRBD1,few,17,CASSAGTGGAGANVLTF,TGTGCCAGCAGCGCCGGGACAGGGGGCGCCGGGGCCAACGTCCTGACTTTC
TRBJ1-2,TRBV27,TRBD1,NA,21,CASSLSISGEGQGTANYGYTF,TGTGCCAGCAGTTTATCGATATCTGGAGAGGGACAGGGGACAGCTAACTATGGCTACACCTTC
TRBJ1-1,TRBV28,NA,NA,17,CASPPSGGGSMNTEAFF,TGTGCCAGCCCGCCCTCTGGTGGGGGGTCCATGAACACTGAAGCTTTCTTT
TRBJ2-3,TRBV10-3,NA,NA,16,CAISESWSGGTDTQYF,TGTGCCATCAGTGAGTCATGGTCGGGGGGCACAGATACGCAGTATTTT
TRBJ2-6,TRBV15,TRBD1,NA,17,CATSSDRGTSGANVLTF,TGTGCCACCAGCTCGGACAGGGGAACCTCTGGGGCCAACGTCCTGACTTTC
TRBJ1-5,TRBV4-1,NA,NA,17,CASSQEAGMGGHQPQHF,TGCGCCAGCAGCCAAGAAGCGGGGATGGGGGGGCATCAGCCCCAGCATTTT
TRBJ2-1,TRBV9,NA,NA,15,CASSSQGTQINEQFF,TGTGCCAGCAGCTCACAGGGGACTCAGATCAATGAGCAGTTCTTC
TRBJ1-3,TRBV5-1,NA,NA,17,CASSLDGRPSSGNTIYF,TGCGCCAGCAGCTTGGACGGCAGGCCGAGCTCTGGAAACACCATATATTTT
TRBJ2-1,TRBV6-1,NA,NA,14,CASSTGGPYNEQFF,TGTGCCAGCAGTACCGGGGGTCCCTACAATGAGCAGTTCTTC
TRBJ1-1,TRBV5-5,NA,few,16,CASSLAGNSRNTEAFF,TGTGCCAGCAGCTTGGCCGGGAACAGCCGGAACACTGAAGCTTTCTTT
TRBJ2-7,TRBV27,TRBD1,NA,15,CASSLSGTGSYEQYF,TGTGCCAGCAGTTTATCCGGGACAGGTTCTTACGAGCAGTACTTC
TRBJ2-7,TRBV19,TRBD2,NA,15,CASSSRTSVFYEQYF,TGTGCCAGTAGTTCACGGACTAGCGTCTTTTACGAGCAGTACTTC
TRBJ2-6,TRBV4-2,NA,NA,21,CASSPRKGLGHGDSGANVLTF,TGTGCCAGCAGCCCACGAAAGGGTCTCGGGCACGGGGACTCTGGGGCCAACGTCCTGACTTTC
TRBJ2-7,TRBV9,TRBD1,few,16,CASSVGTGGGSYEQYF,TGTGCCAGCAGCGTAGGGACAGGGGGAGGTTCCTACGAGCAGTACTTC
TRBJ1-4,TRBV7-2,NA,NA,16,CASSDTGTVRHEKLFF,TGTGCCAGCAGCGACACCGGGACTGTGCGCCATGAAAAACTGTTTTTT
TRBJ2-1,TRBV2,NA,NA,19,CASSEAYEYRSSSYNEQFF,TGTGCCAGCAGTGAAGCGTATGAGTATCGGAGCAGCTCCTACAATGAGCAGTTCTTC
TRBJ1-1,TRBV27,NA,NA,14,CASSLLGLNTEAFF,TGTGCCAGCAGTTTACTGGGGTTGAACACTGAAGCTTTCTTT
TRBJ2-7,TRBV9,NA,NA,14,CASSPPAMSYEQYF,TGTGCCAGCAGCCCTCCTGCTATGTCCTACGAGCAGTACTTC
TRBJ2-1,TRBV21-1,NA,NA,13,CASSNARSNEQFF,TGTGCCAGCAGCAACGCGCGGAGCAATGAGCAGTTCTTC
TRBJ1-2,TRBV19,NA,NA,14,CASSIDLGGYGYTF,TGTGCCAGTAGTATAGATCTCGGAGGATATGGCTACACCTTC
TRBJ2-1,TRBV18,TRBD2,NA,21,CASSPPGLAGGQASSYNEQFF,TGTGCCAGCTCACCGCCGGGACTAGCGGGAGGCCAAGCTAGCTCCTACAATGAGCAGTTCTTC
TRBJ2-2,TRBV5-1,NA,NA,16,CASSLATGTGTGELFF,TGCGCCAGCAGCTTGGCCACAGGGACGGGCACCGGGGAGCTGTTTTTT
TRBJ2-1,TRBV6-1,NA,NA,15,CATPAGGLAYNEQFF,TGTGCCACGCCCGCTGGGGGGTTGGCCTACAATGAGCAGTTCTTC
TRBJ1-3,TRBV5-4,TRBD1,NA,18,CASSRGGGGTVSGNTIYF,TGTGCCAGCAGCCGTGGTGGAGGGGGCACCGTCTCTGGAAACACCATATATTTT
TRBJ2-7,TRBV5-6,NA,NA,15,CASSLFTGVLYEQYF,TGTGCCAGCAGCTTGTTTACAGGTGTCCTCTACGAGCAGTACTTC
TRBJ2-1,TRBV5-6,TRBD2,NA,18,CASSLAAGSGSVYNEQFF,TGTGCCAGCAGCTTGGCCGCGGGTAGCGGGAGTGTCTACAATGAGCAGTTCTTC
TRBJ2-5,TRBV7-2,TRBD2,NA,16,CASSLAPSGAQETQYF,TGTGCCAGCAGCTTAGCGCCTAGCGGAGCCCAAGAGACCCAGTACTTC
TRBJ1-1,TRBV7-2,NA,NA,15,CASSPMALRDTEAFF,TGTGCCAGCAGCCCCATGGCCCTTCGGGACACTGAAGCTTTCTTT
TRBJ1-4,TRBV4-2,NA,NA,14,CASSQDGGNEKLFF,TGTGCCAGCAGCCAAGATGGGGGTAATGAAAAACTGTTTTTT
TRBJ2-7,TRBV18,TRBD2,NA,15,CASSLPPGGTYEQYF,TGTGCCAGCTCATTACCTCCCGGGGGGACCTACGAGCAGTACTTC
TRBJ1-2,TRBV30,TRBD1,NA,14,CAWSPGGTGMGYTF,TGTGCCTGGAGTCCGGGGGGGACAGGGATGGGCTACACCTTC
TRBJ1-1,TRBV7-6,NA,few,17,CASSLFRMGFMNTEAFF,TGTGCCAGCAGCTTGTTTCGGATGGGATTCATGAACACTGAAGCTTTCTTT
TRBJ2-5,TRBV9,NA,NA,13,CASSVAMSETQYF,TGTGCCAGCAGCGTAGCAATGAGCGAGACCCAGTACTTC
TRBJ2-7,TRBV29-1,NA,NA,14,CSIQGFPGPYEQYF,TGCAGCATCCAGGGTTTCCCCGGGCCCTACGAGCAGTACTTC
TRBJ1-2,TRBV5-1,NA,NA,13,CASSLDRDYGYTF,TGCGCCAGCAGCTTGGACAGGGACTATGGCTACACCTTC
TRBJ2-1,TRBV27,NA,NA,16,CASSLVAPYSYNEQFF,TGTGCCAGCAGTTTAGTAGCCCCGTATTCCTACAATGAGCAGTTCTTC
TRBJ1-5,TRBV6-6,NA,NA,15,CASTRTTINNQPQHF,TGTGCCAGCACCCGCACAACAATAAATAATCAGCCCCAGCATTTT
TRBJ2-2,TRBV4-1,NA,NA,15,CASSQDLGTTGELFF,TGCGCCAGCAGCCAAGATCTTGGGACAACCGGGGAGCTGTTTTTT
TRBJ1-2,TRBV5-1,NA,NA,13,CASSPAGNYGYTF,TGCGCCAGCAGCCCGGCAGGAAACTATGGCTACACCTTC
TRBJ2-1,TRBV7-9,NA,NA,12,CASSLMMVEQFF,TGTGCCAGCAGCTTAATGATGGTTGAGCAGTTCTTC
TRBJ1-2,TRBV9,NA,NA,14,CASSVAEGRYGYTF,TGTGCCAGCAGCGTAGCTGAAGGGCGCTATGGCTACACCTTC
TRBJ1-2,TRBV14,NA,NA,12,CASSRRGYGYTF,TGTGCCAGCAGCCGGAGGGGGTATGGCTACACCTTC
TRBJ2-7,TRBV10-2,NA,NA,12,CASSAPGYEQYF,TGCGCCAGCAGTGCCCCGGGTTACGAGCAGTACTTC
TRBJ2-5,TRBV7-3,TRBD1,NA,16,CASSLAGQGNQETQYF,TGTGCCAGCAGCTTAGCGGGACAGGGGAACCAAGAGACCCAGTACTTC
TRBJ1-2,TRBV6-5,NA,once,13,CASNRGGTYGYTF,TGTGCCAGTAATCGGGGGGGAACCTATGGCTACACCTTC